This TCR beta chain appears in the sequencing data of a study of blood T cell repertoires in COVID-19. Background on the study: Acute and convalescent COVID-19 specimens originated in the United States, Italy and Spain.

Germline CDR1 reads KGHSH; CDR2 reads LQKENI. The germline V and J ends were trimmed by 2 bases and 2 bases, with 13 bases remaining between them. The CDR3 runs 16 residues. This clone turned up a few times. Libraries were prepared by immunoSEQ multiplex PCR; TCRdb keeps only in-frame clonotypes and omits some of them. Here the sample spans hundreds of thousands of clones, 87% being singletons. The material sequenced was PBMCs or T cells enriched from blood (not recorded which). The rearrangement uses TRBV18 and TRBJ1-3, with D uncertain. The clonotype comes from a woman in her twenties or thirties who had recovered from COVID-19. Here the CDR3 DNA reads TGTGCCAGCTCACCAACCAGTTCCACAACTGGAAACACCATATATTTT. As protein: CASSPTSSTTGNTIYF.